Each of the 7 T cell receptor beta chains below was sequenced from the same sample in a study of blood T cell repertoires in COVID-19. Here immunoSEQ multiplex PCR was the method, and the copy in TCRdb shows in-frame clones only, minus some. This sample has roughly 29,000 clones; just under 95% occur once, and the top ten carry more than 0.8%. The sequencing sample was made of peripheral blood. The receptor source for this set is a woman between 65 and 79 years old with COVID-19, enrolled during active disease.

The CDR3 DNA is TGTGCCAGCAGCTTTTCGGGACAGGGGTTCGAGCAGTACTTC. Its protein product is CASSFSGQGFEQYF. This chain connects TRBV5-4 to TRBJ2-7; 10 bases match TRBD1. CDR1 SGHNT and CDR2 YYREEE come from the germline V gene (reference sequence). V was clipped by 2 bases and J by 6 bases; unmatched bases: 5. The CDR3 has 14 amino acids.

The chain has TRBV4-1 and TRBJ1-1, with D tentatively TRBD1 (6 bases). The germline CDR1 and CDR2 sequences are MGHRA and YSYEKL. The V gene lost 5 bases and the J gene lost 2 bases, with 12 bases spanning the gap. The CDR3 covers 14 residues. DNA of the CDR3: TGCGCCAGCAGCTATTTACAGGGCAACACTGAAGCTTTCTTT. Its protein is CASSYLQGNTEAFF.

V usage is TRBV4-3 and J usage is TRBJ1-2, with 7 bases identical to TRBD1. The CDR3 is made up of 17 amino acids. With 2 bases clipped from V and 0 bases from J, the junction kept 9 bases outside the gene matches. The V gene's germline CDR1 is LGHNA and CDR2 YSLEER. The chain's CDR3 is CASSQTDREVSNYGYTF. As DNA, the CDR3 is TGCGCCAGCAGCCAAACCGACAGGGAAGTTTCTAACTATGGCTACACCTTC.

This chain links TRBV5-1 with TRBJ1-5, with TRBD1 matching 9 bases. This CDR3 is 15 amino acids long. The trim removed 5 bases at V and 1 base at J, leaving 4 bases unmatched. CDR1 SGHRS and CDR2 YFSETQ come from the germline V gene. Here the CDR3 reads CASRLGTGSNQPQHF. DNA of the CDR3: TGCGCCAGCAGACTCGGGACAGGGAGCAATCAGCCCCAGCATTTT.

J is TRBJ2-7 and V is TRBV27; D is uncertain. CDR3 size: 15 residues. Between the trimmed V and J ends, which lost 5 bases and 3 bases, there was a span of 17 bases. CDR1 and CDR2 from the germline V gene are MNHEY and SMNVEV (reference sequence). CDR3 sequence reads: CASSKKESGYYEQYF. CDR3 coding DNA: TGTGCCAGCAGTAAGAAGGAGTCGGGTTACTACGAGCAGTACTTC.

V usage is TRBV28 and J usage is TRBJ1-2; D remains unclear. The CDR3 loop spans 14 amino acids. V shed 5 bases and J shed 5 bases, with 15 bases lying between them. The germline V gene encodes CDR1 MDHEN and CDR2 SYDVKM. The chain's CDR3 is CASSGRHPLYGYTF. The CDR3 DNA reads as TGTGCCAGCAGTGGCCGACACCCTCTTTATGGCTACACCTTC.

The V call is TRBV30, the J call TRBJ2-3, with a weak D call TRBD2 (5 bases). Germline lookup yields CDR1 GTSNPN and CDR2 SVGIG (reference sequence). This CDR3 region has 15 residues. Between the trimmed V and J ends, which lost 0 bases and 0 bases, there was a span of 10 bases. In DNA, the CDR3 is TGTGCCTGGAGTGTACTTAGCGTAAGCACAGATACGCAGTATTTT. It yields the protein CAWSVLSVSTDTQYF.